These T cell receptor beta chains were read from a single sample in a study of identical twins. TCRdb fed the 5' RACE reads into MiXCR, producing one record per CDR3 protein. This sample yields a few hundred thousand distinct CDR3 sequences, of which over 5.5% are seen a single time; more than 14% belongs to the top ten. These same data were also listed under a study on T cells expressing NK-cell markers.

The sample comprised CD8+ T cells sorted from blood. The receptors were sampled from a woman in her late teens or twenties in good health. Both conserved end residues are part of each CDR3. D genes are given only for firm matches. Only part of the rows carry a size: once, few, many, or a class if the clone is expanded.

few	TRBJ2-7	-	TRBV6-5	TGTGCCAGCAGTTCCGTCGGGGGAAGACTCGAGCAGTACTTC	CASSSVGGRLEQYF
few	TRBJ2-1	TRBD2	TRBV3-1	TGTGCCAGCTCCCATAGCGGGAGAAGAGACGGTGAGCAGTTCTTC	CASSHSGRRDGEQFF
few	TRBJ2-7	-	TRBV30	TGTGCCTGGACGGGGGATGACTACGAGCAGTACTTC	CAWTGDDYEQYF
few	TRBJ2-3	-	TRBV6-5	TGTGCCAGCAGTTATAGGGGGAGAGGCACAGATACGCAGTATTTT	CASSYRGRGTDTQYF
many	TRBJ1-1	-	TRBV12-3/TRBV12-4	TGTGCCAGCAGTGCCTACGCGGCTGAAGCTTTCTTT	CASSAYAAEAFF
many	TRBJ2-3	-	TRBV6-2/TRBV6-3	TGTGCCAGCGGGCTCGGCACAGATACGCAGTATTTT	CASGLGTDTQYF
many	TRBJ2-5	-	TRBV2	TGTGCCAGCAGGGGGGCCGGACAGATAGAGACCCAGTACTTC	CASRGAGQIETQYF
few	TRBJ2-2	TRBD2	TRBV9	TGTGCCAGCAGCCCCCGTTCTGGCGGGGGTACCGGGGAGCTGTTTTTT	CASSPRSGGGTGELFF
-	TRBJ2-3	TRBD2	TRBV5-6	TGTGCCAGCAGGTGGGCTAGCGGGAAAGATACGCAGTATTTT	CASRWASGKDTQYF
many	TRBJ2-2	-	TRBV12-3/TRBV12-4	TGTGCCAGCACATCCTCCCCGGAGCTGTTTTTT	CASTSSPELFF
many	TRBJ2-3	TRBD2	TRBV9	TGTGCCAGCAGCGTAGAGGCTAGCGGCTACACAGATACGCAGTATTTT	CASSVEASGYTDTQYF
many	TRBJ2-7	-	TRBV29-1	TGCAGCGTTGAAATAGACGGGGTGGGAGAGCAGTACTTC	CSVEIDGVGEQYF
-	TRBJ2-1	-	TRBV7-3	TGTGCCAGCAGCTTAAAGGGGAGGAATGAGCAGTTCTTC	CASSLKGRNEQFF
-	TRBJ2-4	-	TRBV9	TGTGCCAGCAGCGTAGGAGGGGGTAACGAAAACATTCAGTACTTC	CASSVGGGNENIQYF
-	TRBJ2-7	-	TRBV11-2	TGTGCCAGCAGCTTGGAGCTAAATCTCTACGAGCAGTACTTC	CASSLELNLYEQYF
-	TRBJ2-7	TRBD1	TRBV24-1	TGTGCCACCAGTGATCCTTCATCAGCAACAGGGGCCTCCTACGAGCAGTACTTC	CATSDPSSATGASYEQYF
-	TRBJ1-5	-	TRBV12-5	TGTGCTAGTGGTTTGGGAGCGGCCCGGCCCCAGCATTTT	CASGLGAARPQHF
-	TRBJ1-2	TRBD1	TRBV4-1	TGCGCCAGCAGCCCGGGGGACAGGGGCGCCTATGGCTACACCTTC	CASSPGDRGAYGYTF
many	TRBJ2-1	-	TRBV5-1	TGCGCCAGCAGCTTGGGGGGCCTAGGCAATGAGCAGTTCTTC	CASSLGGLGNEQFF
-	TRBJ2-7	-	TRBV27	TGTGCCAGCAGTCATAACGGGGTTTACGAGCAGTACTTC	CASSHNGVYEQYF
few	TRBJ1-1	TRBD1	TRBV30	TGTGCCTATTCAGGGGGGTACACTGAAGCTTTCTTT	CAYSGGYTEAFF
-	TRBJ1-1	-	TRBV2	TGTGCCAGCAGTGACTGGAACACTGAAGCTTTCTTT	CASSDWNTEAFF
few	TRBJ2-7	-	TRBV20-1	TGCAGTGCTAGAGATGTGAGGGCCTCCTACGAGCAGTACTTC	CSARDVRASYEQYF
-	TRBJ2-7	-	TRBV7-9	TGTGCCAGCAGCTCCCACCCCGCAGCCTACGAGCAGTACTTC	CASSSHPAAYEQYF
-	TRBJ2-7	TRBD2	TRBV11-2	TGTGCCAGCAGCTCCCTCAGCGGGGGGCCCTACGAGCAGTACTTC	CASSSLSGGPYEQYF
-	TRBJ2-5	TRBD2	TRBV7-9	TGTGCCAGCAGCTTATTCGGTCGGGGGGGCCCCCAAGAGACCCAGTACTTC	CASSLFGRGGPQETQYF
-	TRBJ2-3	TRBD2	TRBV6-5	TGTGCCAGCAGTTCCGCGGGGGGGGCAGGGGATACGCAGTATTTT	CASSSAGGAGDTQYF
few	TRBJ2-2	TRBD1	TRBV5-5	TGTGCCAGCAGCCCGACAGGGGGAGGGGAGCTGTTTTTT	CASSPTGGGELFF
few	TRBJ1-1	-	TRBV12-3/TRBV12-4	TGTGCCAGCAGTTCGTTAGTGACAGAAGCTTTCTTT	CASSSLVTEAFF
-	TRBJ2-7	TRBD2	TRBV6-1	TGTGCCAGCAGTACCGGACTAGCGGGAGGCTTTTTTACCTACGAGCAGTACTTC	CASSTGLAGGFFTYEQYF
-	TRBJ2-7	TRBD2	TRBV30	TGTGCCTGGAGTGTACTAGCGAGCTACGAGCAGTACTTC	CAWSVLASYEQYF
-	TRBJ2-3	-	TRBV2	TGTGCCAGCAGTGAATGGACAGATACGCAGTATTTT	CASSEWTDTQYF
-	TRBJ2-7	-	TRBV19	TGTGCCAGTAGTCCATGGACGGGGTCAAGGAGCTCCTACGAGCAGTACTTC	CASSPWTGSRSSYEQYF
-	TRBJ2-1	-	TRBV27	TGTGCCAGCAGTTTCACTGATTCCTACAATGAGCAGTTCTTC	CASSFTDSYNEQFF
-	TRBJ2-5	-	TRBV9	TGTGCCAGCAGCGTAGAGGGCTCCGTTCGAGAGACCCAGTACTTC	CASSVEGSVRETQYF
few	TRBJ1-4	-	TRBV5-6	TGTGCCAGCGGCCACGAAGGGGCGTCAACTAATGAAAAACTGTTTTTT	CASGHEGASTNEKLFF
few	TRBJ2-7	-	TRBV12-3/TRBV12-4	TGTGCCAGCAGCCCAGGGGGGATGTACTACGAGCAGTACTTC	CASSPGGMYYEQYF
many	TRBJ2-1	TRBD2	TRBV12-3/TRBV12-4	TGTGCCAGCAGTTCCCAGACTAGCGGGATAAATATAGGAAATGAGCAGTTCTTC	CASSSQTSGINIGNEQFF
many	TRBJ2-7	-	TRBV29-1	TGCAGCGTTGGTCAGGGCCCCGAGCAGTACTTC	CSVGQGPEQYF
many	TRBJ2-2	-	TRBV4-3	TGCGCCAGCAGCCAAGTGTTGCGCGGTATTGCGAACACCGGGGAGCTGTTTTTT	CASSQVLRGIANTGELFF
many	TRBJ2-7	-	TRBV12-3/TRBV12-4	TGTGCCAGCAGTCCTCCGGGTGGGAGAAGCGCCTACGAGCAGTACTTC	CASSPPGGRSAYEQYF
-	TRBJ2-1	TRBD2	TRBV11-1	TGTGCCAGCAGCCCCCAAATGGATAGCGGGGGCCGCTACAATGAGCAGTTCTTC	CASSPQMDSGGRYNEQFF
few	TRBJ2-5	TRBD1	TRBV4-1	TGCGCCAGCAGCCCTCTGACAGGGGCTGGGAGAGAGACCCAGTACTTC	CASSPLTGAGRETQYF
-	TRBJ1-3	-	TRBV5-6	TGTGCCAGCAGCGGTACAGATTACACTGGAAACACCATATATTTT	CASSGTDYTGNTIYF
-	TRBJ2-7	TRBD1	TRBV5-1	TGCGCCAGCAGCTGGGGCGGTAGGACAGGGACCTACGAGCAGTACTTC	CASSWGGRTGTYEQYF
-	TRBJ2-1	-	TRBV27	TGTGCCAGCAGTTTATCGGGCAGGCGCCTCTCCTACAATGAGCAGTTCTTC	CASSLSGRRLSYNEQFF
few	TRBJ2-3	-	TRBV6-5	TGTGCCAGCAGTTACGGACGGACTAGCACAGATACGCAGTATTTT	CASSYGRTSTDTQYF
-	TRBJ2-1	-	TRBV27	TGTGCCAGCAGTTTCTCCGGGACTGGGGCCTACAATGAGCAGTTCTTC	CASSFSGTGAYNEQFF
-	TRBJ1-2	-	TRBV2	TGTGCCAGCAGTGGGTTGGGGGTCTCCTATGGCTACACCTTC	CASSGLGVSYGYTF
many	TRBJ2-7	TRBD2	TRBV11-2	TGTGCCAGCAGCTTAGGAAAAGGGCGGGAGGGATCCTACGAGCAGTACTTC	CASSLGKGREGSYEQYF
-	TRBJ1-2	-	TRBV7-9	TGTGCCAGCAGCTCACCCTTTTCAGGGGCCGCCCTCTCGGGCTACACCTTC	CASSSPFSGAALSGYTF
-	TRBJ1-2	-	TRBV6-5	TGTGCCAGCAGTTTAACCCGGGACATTGTCGATTCCTATGGCTACACCTTC	CASSLTRDIVDSYGYTF
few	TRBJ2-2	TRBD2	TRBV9	TGTGCCAGCAGCGCCTTGCCCGGGACTAGCGGGAGTGTCGGCGGGGAGCTGTTTTTT	CASSALPGTSGSVGGELFF
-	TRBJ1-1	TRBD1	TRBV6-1	TGTGCCAGCAGTGATCGGACAGGGAACACTGAAGCTTTCTTT	CASSDRTGNTEAFF
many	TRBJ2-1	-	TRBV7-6	TGTGCCAGCAGCTTAGTCCTAGCCGGTGAGCAGTTCTTC	CASSLVLAGEQFF
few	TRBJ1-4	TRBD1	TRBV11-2	TGTGCCAGCAGCTCAACTAAGACAGGGAGGAAGGAAAAACTGTTTTTT	CASSSTKTGRKEKLFF
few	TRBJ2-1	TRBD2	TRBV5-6	TGTGCCAGCAGCTCCCGGGGGAGCGGGAGTGTCAATGAGCAGTTCTTC	CASSSRGSGSVNEQFF
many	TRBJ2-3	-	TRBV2	TGTGCCAGCAGTGATTATACAGCAGATACGCAGTATTTT	CASSDYTADTQYF
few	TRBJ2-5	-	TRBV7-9	TGTGCCAGCAGCCCAGCCTATGGGTCGTTGGAGACCCAGTACTTC	CASSPAYGSLETQYF